The present TCR beta chain was sequenced within a study of CD8+ T cells in alopecia areata. The overall study: Tofacitinib was taken orally by treated patients, and the dose was 5 to 10 mg twice daily. The authors scored treated patients' severity by affected scalp percentage. General study findings and limits: Lesional scalp displayed greater clonality than normal scalp, most notably in alopecia totalis/universalis.

As for treatment: oral pan-JAK inhibitor, 5-10 mg twice daily. RNA extraction was followed by reverse transcription into cDNA, which acted as the sequencing template. Method: immunoSEQ multiplex PCR; TCRdb's copy keeps in-frame clones and lacks some. Of more than 150,000 clones listed, 60% were seen once; the top ten hold 3.3%. Details on this clone: Antigen: not known.

Trimming at V came to 10 bases and at J to 6 bases, leaving 15 bases not matched to a gene. CDR1 LNHDA and CDR2 SQIVND come from the germline V gene (reference sequence). There are 16 residues in the CDR3. The clonotype comes from a human donor with alopecia areata. The chain has TRBV19 and TRBJ2-1; 10 bases map to TRBD2. The specimen comprised CD4+ T cells sorted from blood, sampled at week 4, from a patient treated with tofacitinib. The CDR3 coding sequence is TGTGCCACCCACGCCGCGGGACTAGCGTCTAGCAATGAGCAGTTCTTC. Protein product: CATHAAGLASSNEQFF.